Listed below are T cell receptor beta chains from one sample, sequenced in a study of long-term antiretroviral therapy in people with HIV. Repertoires were generated with immunoSEQ multiplex PCR, while TCRdb's copy carries only in-frame clones and drops some. The table records 20,000 to 30,000 clones, about 80% of them present only once. Here the sequenced sample was unsorted PBMCs, taken 1.2 years after starting antiretroviral therapy. The receptors shown here come from a middle-aged woman with HIV. The CDR3 runs from the conserved cysteine through the conserved F or W. Each record gives: V gene, J gene, clone size, CDR3 protein. Only part of the rows carry a size: once, few, many, or a class if the clone is expanded.

v_gene: TRBV30
j_gene: TRBJ1-5
abundance: few
CDR3aa: CAWSVTGGGQPQHF

v_gene: TRBV6-5
j_gene: TRBJ1-2
abundance: once
CDR3aa: CASSYDGTGHGYTF

v_gene: TRBV19
j_gene: TRBJ2-2
abundance: NA
CDR3aa: CASSRQANTGELFF

v_gene: TRBV4-1
j_gene: TRBJ2-7
abundance: once
CDR3aa: CASSQDPLAGGTYEQYF

v_gene: TRBV27
j_gene: TRBJ2-5
abundance: once
CDR3aa: CASSTRQGQTQYF

v_gene: TRBV5-4
j_gene: TRBJ2-1
abundance: NA
CDR3aa: CASSLVGGISYNEQFF

v_gene: TRBV18
j_gene: TRBJ2-7
abundance: NA
CDR3aa: CASSPGPLLKTYEQYF

v_gene: TRBV18
j_gene: TRBJ1-6
abundance: NA
CDR3aa: CASSTTGTNSPLHF

v_gene: TRBV2
j_gene: TRBJ1-1
abundance: NA
CDR3aa: CASREPKMNTEAFF

v_gene: TRBV5-5
j_gene: TRBJ1-1
abundance: NA
CDR3aa: CASSLTPGRVEAFF

v_gene: TRBV4-1
j_gene: TRBJ2-7
abundance: NA
CDR3aa: CASSPGGGAGTYEQYF

v_gene: TRBV6-6
j_gene: TRBJ1-4
abundance: few
CDR3aa: CASSHREGYSEEKLFF

v_gene: TRBV10-2
j_gene: TRBJ2-7
abundance: NA
CDR3aa: CASSPLTGLNEQYF

v_gene: TRBV7-9
j_gene: TRBJ1-4
abundance: NA
CDR3aa: CASSLGQGRATNEKLFF

v_gene: TRBV5-3
j_gene: TRBJ1-2
abundance: NA
CDR3aa: CARSLGLHRGYGYTF

v_gene: TRBV6-1
j_gene: TRBJ2-7
abundance: NA
CDR3aa: CASSDPGNEQYF

v_gene: TRBV30
j_gene: TRBJ1-1
abundance: NA
CDR3aa: CAWETLRAFF

v_gene: TRBV18
j_gene: TRBJ2-1
abundance: once
CDR3aa: CASSPIQAVEQFF

v_gene: TRBV5-6
j_gene: TRBJ2-7
abundance: NA
CDR3aa: CASRGAGASYEQYF

v_gene: TRBV5-1
j_gene: TRBJ1-4
abundance: NA
CDR3aa: CASSLEPVPAEKLFF

v_gene: TRBV6-1
j_gene: TRBJ1-1
abundance: NA
CDR3aa: CASSPWTGDTEAFF

v_gene: TRBV5-6
j_gene: TRBJ2-1
abundance: once
CDR3aa: CASSTVNNEQFF

v_gene: TRBV6-6
j_gene: TRBJ1-5
abundance: NA
CDR3aa: CASNQRDLQNQPQHF

v_gene: TRBV2
j_gene: TRBJ2-1
abundance: NA
CDR3aa: CASSRGVAGEQFF

v_gene: TRBV27
j_gene: TRBJ1-4
abundance: few
CDR3aa: CASSPTAGDEKLFF

v_gene: TRBV11-2
j_gene: TRBJ2-1
abundance: NA
CDR3aa: CASSLEYLQYEQFF

v_gene: TRBV7-9
j_gene: TRBJ1-2
abundance: few
CDR3aa: CASSLPGTGEGYTF

v_gene: TRBV4-1
j_gene: TRBJ2-1
abundance: once
CDR3aa: CASSQAINEQFF

v_gene: TRBV29-1
j_gene: TRBJ1-3
abundance: NA
CDR3aa: CSVDGPGVGNTIYF